This T cell receptor (beta chain) appears in the sequencing data of a study of regulatory T cells in long-lasting Graves disease. The study's findings and limits: Less diverse TCR repertoires were seen in persistent Graves' patients than in newly diagnosed ones.

About this clonotype itself: The antigen is not known.

Both iRepertoire HTBI primers and Arm-PCR of CDR3 regions were used to build the TCR beta libraries. MiXCR was run by TCRdb on the multiplex PCR reads, yielding one entry per CDR3 protein. The top ten hold over 7% of the sample, which has around 420,000 distinct CDR3 sequences, 14% to 15% seen once. Time point reported: newly diagnosed GD, antithyroid drugs for less than 3 months. RNA extracted from PBMCs served as the sequencing template. Graves' disease diagnosis used American Thyroid Association guidelines. The data also belong to a second study, concerning T cells in Graves' hyperthyroidism and ophthalmopathy. That paper states: The study used the HTBI primer set for a first-round RT-PCR of the TCR CDR3.

This material consisted of peripheral blood mononuclear cells (PBMCs), taken at new diagnosis, from a patient treated with antithyroid drugs. The TCR originated in a woman between 35 and 50 years old with Graves disease.

As DNA, the CDR3 is TGTGCCAGCAGCTCCTGGACACCTACAGACCAAGAGACCCAGTACTTC. It encodes CASSSWTPTDQETQYF. The chain combines TRBV7-2 with TRBJ2-5; the D gene is possibly TRBD1 (5 bases). CDR3 length: 16 residues. Germline V gives CDR1 SGHTA, CDR2 FQGNSA. The V end was cut by 4 bases, the J end by 0 bases, with 15 bases between.